This T cell receptor beta chain was observed in a study of a mutant IDH1 vaccine in newly diagnosed glioma. General study findings and limits: Overall, about 92% of patients had vaccine-induced immune responses.

Specified time point: week 35, safety follow-up. Doses consisted of 300 ug of mutant IDH1 20-mer peptide each, paired with topical imiquimod. Measured with immunoSEQ multiplex PCR; TCRdb has only the in-frame clones, and not every one. Of about 30,000 clones listed, 70% to 85% are singletons. This CDR3 spans 15 amino acids. Trimming at V came to 4 bases and at J to 10 bases, leaving 6 bases not matched to a gene. Germline assignment: CDR1 KGHSH and CDR2 LQKENI. A word on this clone: The target antigen is unknown.

This specimen consisted of PBMCs, obtained from a glioma patient whose treatment included an IDH1 peptide vaccine. The chain couples TRBV18 to TRBJ2-1; TRBD2 matches at 14 bases. The sequence came from a man aged 25-40 years with glioma. This CDR3 reads CASSRGTSGSGEQFF. CDR3 nucleotides: TGTGCCAGCTCACGAGGGACTAGCGGGAGTGGAGAGCAGTTCTTC.